This entry concerns a single TCR beta chain. Its antigen is unidentified. The CDR3 covers 17 residues. V lost 6 bases, J lost 0 bases, and 12 bases stayed unmatched. The V gene's germline CDR1 is SGHRS and CDR2 YFSETQ. This sample is drawn from a study of TIL therapy for anti-PD-1-resistant metastatic lung cancer. Whole-study context: Tumors had a median PD-L1 proportion score of more than 5%.

Findings and limits, study-wide: Compared with baseline intratumoral T cells, expanded TIL cultures were more clonal and less diverse (around 5.9% vs 31%).

Time point denoted: pre-treatment sample, taken before nivolumab and TIL therapy. Tumor tissue came from excised metastases, mostly pleural nodules or supraclavicular lymph nodes. Tumors were harvested before any PD-1/PD-L1 blockade. The libraries were made with immunoSEQ v3. Each library reached about 2.1 million read pairs, or about 5-6.5 million at deep level. The repertoire was sequenced with immunoSEQ multiplex PCR; TCRdb's copy has only in-frame clones and lacks some. The table has fewer than 30,000 clones, over 55% seen once; the top ten hold approximately 16%. The clonotype was recovered from a woman between 30 and 80 years old with non-small cell lung cancer. This chain connects TRBV5-1 to TRBJ2-3; the match to TRBD1 covers 8 bases. The sequences come from tumor tissue, collected at baseline. CDR3: CASMGTGSLLSTDTQYF. CDR3 in DNA: TGCGCCAGCATGGGGACAGGAAGTTTACTTAGCACAGATACGCAGTATTTT.